The next 29 T cell receptor beta chains were all read from a single sample in a study of blood T cell repertoires in COVID-19. This table comes from immunoSEQ multiplex PCR, and its TCRdb copy is limited to in-frame clones, with some not included. The sample holds 150,000 to 200,000 clones, roughly 80% seen once. The sample was peripheral blood. Source of these receptors: a woman between 40 and 55 years old with COVID-19, enrolled during active disease.

The chain has TRBV15 and TRBJ1-6, with D possibly TRBD1 on 5 matching bases. The CDR3 sequence is 17 residues long. The germline gives CDR1 LNHNV, CDR2 YYDKDF (reference sequence). V was clipped by 0 bases and J by 5 bases, with 14 bases between them. The CDR3 region has the DNA TGTGCCACCAGCAGAGATCCAGGGTTCGGTGATAATTCACCCCTCCACTTT. Its protein product is CATSRDPGFGDNSPLHF.

The chain joins TRBV27 to TRBJ2-2; no reliable D call. Per the germline V gene, CDR1 is MNHEY and CDR2 is SMNVEV (reference sequence). The CDR3 runs to 13 residues. The V gene lost 6 bases and the J gene lost 4 bases, with 9 bases spanning the gap. CDR3 coding DNA: TGTGCCAGCAGCTTGGCGGTCACCGGGGAGCTGTTTTTT. This encodes CASSLAVTGELFF.

V gene TRBV6-2 or TRBV6-3 combines with J gene TRBJ2-7; TRBD1 aligns across 8 bases. The J segment lost 1 base and the V segment lost 5 bases, leaving 7 bases of the junction unmatched. The CDR3 totals 15 residues. Germline V lookup: CDR1 MNHEY, CDR2 SVGEGT. CDR3 residues: CASSTRQGISYEQYF. The DNA of the CDR3 is TGTGCCAGCAGTACTCGACAGGGGATTTCCTACGAGCAGTACTTC.

This clone was seen more than once but under ten times. The CDR3 here is CASSLDWPGTSGRSYEQYF. The DNA of the CDR3 is TGTGCCAGCAGCTTAGATTGGCCAGGGACTAGCGGGAGGTCCTACGAGCAGTACTTC. This sequence joins TRBV11-3 and TRBJ2-7; 15 positions match TRBD2. Trimming removed 0 bases from V and 1 base from J; junction bases left unmatched: 7. The CDR3 consists of 19 residues. CDR1 is SGHNT, CDR2 YENEEA, per germline.

The chain uses TRBV11-2 and TRBJ1-2, with D perhaps matching TRBD1 (6 bases). The V gene's germline CDR1 is SGHAT and CDR2 FQNNGV. The length of the CDR3 is 13 residues. V lost 5 bases and J lost 5, with 12 bases in between. CDR3 nucleotide sequence: TGTGCCAGCAGCGCGACAGGCGTTTATGGCTACACCTTC. The encoded protein is CASSATGVYGYTF.

This rearrangement joins TRBV7-9 to TRBJ1-3; D unclear. Per the germline V gene, CDR1 is SEHNR and CDR2 is FQNEAQ (reference sequence). CDR3 size: 15 residues. V was cut by 4 bases and J by 1 base, with 11 bases left in between. The CDR3 DNA sequence: TGTGCCAGCAGCTCCCCTCTATTATCTGGAAACACCATATATTTT. Translated: CASSSPLLSGNTIYF.

Concerning this clone itself: Other DNA sequences of this sample code for an identical CDR3. This rearrangement joins TRBV5-1 to TRBJ2-5; D may be TRBD2 (6 bases). Germline V gene data show CDR1 as SGHRS and CDR2 as YFSETQ. The CDR3 is 15 amino acids. The V gene lost 1 base and the J gene lost 4 bases, with 14 bases spanning the gap. The CDR3 region is CASSLLSGVVETQYF. The CDR3 DNA reads TGCGCCAGCAGCTTGTTGTCGGGGGTGGTAGAGACCCAGTACTTC.

This clone appeared a single time. The chain employs TRBV27 and TRBJ1-2; TRBD1 agrees at 7 bases. The length of the CDR3 is 18 residues. The V and J ends lost 3 bases and 4 bases, in that order; junction bases with no gene match: 17. Germline values: CDR1 MNHEY, CDR2 SMNVEV (reference sequence). The CDR3 nucleotides read TGTGCCAGCAGTTTTGGGGCAGGGGGAACATCCTATCCCTATGGCTACACCTTC. The encoded protein is CASSFGAGGTSYPYGYTF.

The V and J genes are TRBV6-5 and TRBJ2-7; 7 nucleotides match TRBD1. Germline V gives CDR1 MNHEY, CDR2 SVGAGI. V was pared by 0 bases and J by 4 bases, with 9 bases of the junction left unmatched. The CDR3 extends over 16 amino acids. The CDR3 sequence: CASSYSITGVGYEQYF. The CDR3 coding sequence is TGTGCCAGCAGTTACTCGATTACAGGGGTGGGATACGAGCAGTACTTC.

This chain joins TRBV7-6 and TRBJ2-7, with D possibly TRBD2 on 6 matching bases. The CDR3 consists of 14 residues. V was clipped by 0 bases and J by 5 bases, with 11 bases between them. CDR1 is SGHVS and CDR2 is FNYEAQ in the germline V gene. The CDR3 loop reads CASSLARGSDEQYF. The CDR3 nucleotides read TGTGCCAGCAGCTTAGCGCGGGGATCTGACGAGCAGTACTTC.

This chain joins TRBV30 and TRBJ1-3, with 8 bases matching TRBD1. Germline CDR1 and CDR2: GTSNPN and SVGIG (reference sequence). Unmatched junction bases numbered 4, after V lost 3 bases and J lost 6 bases. This CDR3 comprises 13 residues. The CDR3 region is CAWSLTGVNTIYF. As DNA, the CDR3 is TGTGCCTGGAGCCTGACAGGGGTAAACACCATATATTTT.

This rearrangement joins TRBV15 to TRBJ2-5, with D hard to call. Germline CDR1 LNHNV, CDR2 YYDKDF (reference sequence). V was pared by 3 bases and J by 4 bases, with 6 bases between. The CDR3 sequence is 12 residues long. The CDR3 DNA reads TGTGCCACCAGCAGTTCTCGAGAGACCCAGTACTTC. It codes for CATSSSRETQYF.

The chain couples TRBV7-9 to TRBJ2-2; 7 bases map to TRBD2. The germline V gene has CDR1 SEHNR and CDR2 FQNEAQ (reference sequence). Trimming removed 5 bases from V and 6 bases from J; junction bases left unmatched: 15. CDR3 length: 17 residues. The CDR3 region has the DNA TGTGCCAGCAGCCCCCAGGAGGGGCGGGAGTTAGCCGGGGAGCTGTTTTTT. Translated, it gives CASSPQEGRELAGELFF. The full variable domain, completed using reference TRBV7-9 and TRBJ2-2, is DTGVSQNPRHKITKRGQNVTFRCDPISEHNRLYWYRQTLGQGPEFLTYFQNEAQLEKSRLLSDRFSAERPKGSFSTLEIQRTEQGDSAMYLCASSPQEGRELAGELFFGEGSRLTVL.

The CDR3 spells CASSSQTRYHEQYF. Written as DNA, the CDR3 is TGTGCCAGCAGCTCCCAGACTAGATATCACGAGCAGTACTTC. The rearrangement joins TRBV7-9 to TRBJ2-7; D is possibly TRBD2 (6 bases). The V end was cut by 4 bases, the J end by 5 bases, with 15 bases between. This CDR3 spans 14 amino acids. Germline-derived CDR1 and CDR2 are SEHNR and FQNEAQ (reference sequence).

The chain links TRBV12-3 or TRBV12-4 to TRBJ1-2; D uncertain. This CDR3 comprises 12 residues. Trimming pared 5 bases from V and 5 bases from J, leaving 9 bases between. CDR3 region: CASSIVRYGYTF. In nucleotides, the CDR3 is TGTGCCAGCAGTATTGTCCGGTATGGCTACACCTTC.

The table lists this clone with a few counts. The rearrangement uses TRBV4-3 and TRBJ2-1; 9 bases fit TRBD2. The V gene's germline CDR1 is LGHNA and CDR2 YSLEER. This CDR3 contains 17 residues. V shed 4 bases, J shed 0 bases, and the junction held 7 bases outside the gene matches. The CDR3 is CASSPVAGGSSYNEQFF. CDR3 nucleotides: TGCGCCAGCAGCCCTGTCGCGGGGGGGAGCTCCTACAATGAGCAGTTCTTC.

This clone turned up a few times. The chain links TRBV5-1 to TRBJ1-3; TRBD1 matches 10 bases. The J segment lost 8 bases and the V segment lost 4 bases, leaving 12 bases of the junction unmatched. Germline loops: CDR1 SGHRS, CDR2 YFSETQ. The CDR3 runs to 16 residues. CDR3 nucleotide sequence: TGCGCCAGCAGCCAATTCGACAGGGGGCCAGGGTACACCATATATTTT. Residues: CASSQFDRGPGYTIYF.

This clone was detected only once. This chain joins TRBV5-1 and TRBJ2-2; TRBD2 might be the D (6 bases). V was shortened by 4 bases and J by 7 bases, with 17 bases between the two germline ends. The CDR3 is 15 residues long. The germline CDR1 and CDR2 sequences are SGHRS and YFSETQ. Written as DNA, the CDR3 is TGCGCCAGCAGCGCGGGGTCAGTGGAGATCGGGGAGCTGTTTTTT. Translation gives CASSAGSVEIGELFF. Complete variable domain (other parts from reference TRBV5-1 and TRBJ2-2): KAGVTQTPRYLIKTRGQQVTLSCSPISGHRSVSWYQQTPGQGLQFLFEYFSETQRNKGNFPGRFSGRQFSNSRSEMNVSTLELGDSALYLCASSAGSVEIGELFFGEGSRLTVL.

The rearrangement uses TRBV4-2 and TRBJ1-1; D is ambiguous. The germline CDR1 and CDR2 sequences are LGHNA and YNFKEQ. Deletions cut 4 bases from V and 0 bases from J, with 12 bases between. The CDR3 contains 15 residues. The CDR3 DNA is TGTGCCAGCAGCCCATCGCAACAGCTGAACACTGAAGCTTTCTTT. It yields the protein CASSPSQQLNTEAFF.

This chain joins TRBV6-2 or TRBV6-3 and TRBJ2-1; D remains ambiguous. Germline V gene data show CDR1 as MNHEY and CDR2 as SVGEGT. Trimming cost V 2 bases and J 3 bases, with 8 bases left between them. The CDR3 is 14 amino acids. The chain's CDR3 is CASSYGQYYNEQFF. In DNA, the CDR3 is TGTGCCAGCAGTTACGGGCAGTACTACAATGAGCAGTTCTTC.

The chain couples TRBV9 to TRBJ2-3; D perhaps matches TRBD2 (7 bases). The V and J ends lost 4 bases and 4 bases respectively, with 22 bases between them. CDR1 is SGDLS and CDR2 is YYNGEE in the germline V gene. This CDR3 has 17 amino acids. Written as DNA, the CDR3 is TGTGCCAGCAGCCCTATCCTGGGGGGCGGGGGTTCAGATACGCAGTATTTT. Translation: CASSPILGGGGSDTQYF.

This chain uses TRBV6-6 with TRBJ2-7; 7 bases fit TRBD2. With V trimmed by 2 bases and J by 2 bases, 0 bases remained unmatched. Germline assignment: CDR1 MNHNY and CDR2 SVGAGI (reference sequence). The CDR3 totals 13 residues. In DNA, the CDR3 is TGTGCCAGCAGTTACGGGAGGGCCTACGAGCAGTACTTC. It translates to CASSYGRAYEQYF.

The V gene is TRBV4-2, the J gene TRBJ2-1; possible D gene TRBD2, 6 bases. Germline V gene sequence: CDR1 LGHNA, CDR2 YNFKEQ. This CDR3 has 14 residues. V was pared by 3 bases and J by 5 bases, with 11 bases between. The DNA of the CDR3 is TGTGCCAGCAGCCATGGCGGGGTCAACAATGAGCAGTTCTTC. The encoded protein is CASSHGGVNNEQFF.

The chain recombines TRBV7-6 with TRBJ1-3; D is perhaps TRBD1 (6 bases). The length of the CDR3 is 16 residues. Trimming removed 3 bases at V and 2 bases at J, with 14 bases between. The germline CDR1 and CDR2 sequences are SGHVS and FNYEAQ. The CDR3 bases are TGTGCCAGCAGCTTGGGGACACCAAAGGCTGGAAACACCATATATTTT. This codes for CASSLGTPKAGNTIYF. The variable domain in full, completed from reference TRBV7-6 and TRBJ1-3, reads GAGVSQSPRYKVTKRGQDVALRCDPISGHVSLYWYRQALGQGPEFLTYFNYEAQQDKSGLPNDRFSAERPEGSISTLTIQRTEQRDSAMYRCASSLGTPKAGNTIYFGEGSWLTVV.

This chain joins TRBV28 and TRBJ2-3; D gene ambiguous. From germline, CDR1 is MDHEN and CDR2 SYDVKM. Trimming pared 2 bases from V and 5 bases from J, leaving 5 bases between. The CDR3 spans 12 residues. The CDR3 sequence is CASSLVQDTQYF. CDR3 sequence (DNA): TGTGCCAGCAGTTTAGTCCAAGATACGCAGTATTTT. Together with reference TRBV28 and TRBJ2-3, the CDR3 gives the full variable domain: DVKVTQSSRYLVKRTGEKVFLECVQDMDHENMFWYRQDPGLGLRLIYFSYDVKMKEKGDIPEGYSVSREKKERFSLILESASTNQTSMYLCASSLVQDTQYFGPGTRLTVL.

The V call is TRBV6-5, the J call TRBJ2-2; tentatively, D is TRBD1 (6 bases). The germline CDR1 and CDR2 sequences are MNHEY and SVGAGI. V lost 9 bases, J lost 7 bases, and 15 bases lay in between. CDR3 length: 13 amino acids. The CDR3 loop reads CASTGYNGGELFF. CDR3 DNA: TGTGCCAGTACAGGGTATAATGGCGGGGAGCTGTTTTTT.

V usage is TRBV10-3 and J usage is TRBJ1-1; D is uncertain. V was clipped by 8 bases and J by 1 base, with 5 bases between them. The CDR3 extends over 11 amino acids. The germline gives CDR1 ENHRY, CDR2 SYGVKD. Here the CDR3 DNA reads TGTGCCATCTCAGGGAACACTGAAGCTTTCTTT. It specifies CAISGNTEAFF.

CDR3 sequence reads: CASSRQVYEQYF. The CDR3 coding sequence is TGTGCCAGCAGCAGACAGGTCTACGAGCAGTACTTC. The chain has TRBV7-9 and TRBJ2-7; maybe TRBD1 (6 bases). Germline CDR1 and CDR2: SEHNR and FQNEAQ (reference sequence). The CDR3 runs to 12 residues. V dropped 5 bases and J dropped 3 bases, with 8 bases sitting between them. Using reference TRBV7-9 and TRBJ2-7 for the parts outside the CDR3, the full variable domain is DTGVSQNPRHKITKRGQNVTFRCDPISEHNRLYWYRQTLGQGPEFLTYFQNEAQLEKSRLLSDRFSAERPKGSFSTLEIQRTEQGDSAMYLCASSRQVYEQYFGPGTRLTVT.

This clone has more than one count but fewer than ten. This chain joins TRBV6-6 and TRBJ2-1, with 11 nucleotides matching TRBD1. The ends lost 6 bases at V and 10 bases at J; junction bases unmatched: 8. The germline V gene encodes CDR1 MNHNY and CDR2 SVGAGI (reference sequence). This CDR3 has 14 amino acids. CDR3 sequence reads: CASRGQGARGEQFF. The DNA of the CDR3 is TGTGCCAGCAGAGGACAGGGGGCGCGTGGGGAGCAGTTCTTC.